Following are 13 T cell receptor beta chains from one sample sequenced in a study of blood T cell repertoires in COVID-19. Here immunoSEQ multiplex PCR was the method, and the copy in TCRdb shows in-frame clones only, minus some. The sample contains approximately 230,000 clones, about nine tenths of which appear only once. Sequenced: peripheral blood. These receptors all stem from a woman aged 25-40 years with COVID-19, enrolled during active disease.

The chain combines TRBV7-9 with TRBJ1-6, with a possible D match to TRBD1 (5 bases). In germline, CDR1 is SEHNR, CDR2 FQNEAQ (reference sequence). V lost 5 bases and J lost 9, with 20 bases in between. This CDR3 region has 16 residues. The CDR3 region is CASSPARAGLSSPLHF. DNA of the CDR3: TGTGCCAGCAGCCCGGCCCGGGCAGGGCTCAGTTCACCCCTCCACTTT.

The chain couples TRBV29-1 to TRBJ2-1; weak D call: TRBD2 (6 bases). Trimming pared 4 bases from V and 8 bases from J, leaving 24 bases between. This CDR3 spans 16 amino acids. Germline V CDR1 and CDR2: SQVTM, ANQGSEA. The CDR3 sequence: CSVAHTGLPTPYEQFF. CDR3 bases: TGCAGCGTTGCACACACGGGACTTCCCACACCATATGAGCAGTTCTTC.

The CDR3 loop reads CASSPHLAGELFF. CDR3 bases: TGTGCCAGCAGCCCTCACTTAGCCGGGGAGCTGTTTTTT. The chain links TRBV7-9 to TRBJ2-2; D not certain. V was cut by 5 bases and J by 6 bases, with 10 bases left in between. CDR1 is SEHNR and CDR2 is FQNEAQ in the germline V gene (reference sequence). The CDR3 has 13 amino acids.

The V call is TRBV11-2, the J call TRBJ2-1; a possible D gene is TRBD2 (5 bases). The V end lost 1 base, the J end lost 4 bases, and 11 bases lay between the germline ends. Germline V CDR1 and CDR2: SGHAT, FQNNGV. The CDR3 totals 15 residues. The CDR3 DNA is TGTGCCAGCAGCTTAGGGCTTAGGGAGTACAATGAGCAGTTCTTC. Its protein product is CASSLGLREYNEQFF.

The J gene is TRBJ2-2, the V gene TRBV28; D not resolved. Germline V CDR1 and CDR2: MDHEN, SYDVKM. There are 14 residues in the CDR3. V was pared by 7 bases and J by 1 base, with 10 bases between. Here the CDR3 reads CASTRGQNTGELFF. CDR3 DNA sequence: TGTGCCAGCACCCGCGGTCAGAACACCGGGGAGCTGTTTTTT. Combining the CDR3 with reference TRBV28 and TRBJ2-2 gives the whole variable domain DVKVTQSSRYLVKRTGEKVFLECVQDMDHENMFWYRQDPGLGLRLIYFSYDVKMKEKGDIPEGYSVSREKKERFSLILESASTNQTSMYLCASTRGQNTGELFFGEGSRLTVL.

The rearrangement links TRBV30 to TRBJ1-6; 7 bases fit TRBD1. Germline CDR1 reads GTSNPN; CDR2 reads SVGIG (reference sequence). J gave up 10 bases and V 3 bases, and 12 bases lay outside the gene matches. The CDR3 totals 15 residues. The CDR3 sequence: CAWRVKQGSRSPLHF. DNA for the CDR3: TGTGCCTGGAGGGTAAAACAGGGGTCTAGGTCACCCCTCCACTTT. Looking up the rest from reference TRBV30 and TRBJ1-6 gives the full variable domain: SQTIHQWPATLVQPVGSPLSLECTVEGTSNPNLYWYRQAAGRGLQLLFYSVGIGQISSEVPQNLSASRPQDRQFILSSKKLLLSDSGFYLCAWRVKQGSRSPLHFGNGTRLTVT.

The chain uses TRBV7-2 and TRBJ2-1, with TRBD2 matching over 8 bases. With V trimmed by 5 bases and J by 9 bases, 18 bases remained unmatched. This CDR3 spans 17 amino acids. Germline loops: CDR1 SGHTA, CDR2 FQGNSA. CDR3 nucleotides: TGTGCCAGCAGCCCTAATTTTGGGACTAGAAGGTTCCCTGAGCAGTTCTTC. As protein: CASSPNFGTRRFPEQFF.

The V and J genes are TRBV11-2 and TRBJ2-1, with 7 bases lining up with TRBD2. The V and J ends lost 5 bases and 6 bases, in that order; junction bases with no gene match: 10. The CDR3 sequence is 15 residues long. Germline V gene data show CDR1 as SGHAT and CDR2 as FQNNGV. DNA for the CDR3: TGTGCCAGCAGCCTCCGGGACTATCCCCCCAATGAGCAGTTCTTC. Its translation is CASSLRDYPPNEQFF.

This rearrangement joins TRBV4-1 to TRBJ2-5; 9 bases line up with TRBD1. V lost 7 bases and J lost 3; bases outside the gene matches: 9. Germline V lookup: CDR1 MGHRA, CDR2 YSYEKL. This CDR3 has 15 residues. The CDR3 protein is CASMSGTGREETQYF. Written as DNA, the CDR3 is TGCGCCAGCATGTCCGGGACAGGGCGAGAAGAGACCCAGTACTTC.

In this sample, this clone turned up a few times. The CDR3 nucleotides are TGTGCCAGCAGGATCCAGGGGAACGGGGAGCTGTTTTTT. Translated: CASRIQGNGELFF. The chain joins TRBV12-3 or TRBV12-4 to TRBJ2-2; a weak D match, TRBD1 (6 bases). The CDR3 contains 13 residues. The ends were cut back, 6 bases at V and 7 bases at J, with 12 bases in the middle.

The chain employs TRBV6-1 and TRBJ2-1; possible D gene TRBD2, 5 bases. The CDR3 sequence is 13 residues long. CDR1 is MNHNS and CDR2 is SASEGT in the germline V gene. Deletions cut 3 bases from V and 6 bases from J, with 9 bases between. CDR3: CASSDRRGNEQFF. The CDR3 region has the DNA TGTGCCAGCAGTGACAGACGGGGCAATGAGCAGTTCTTC.

The rearrangement joins TRBV27 to TRBJ2-5; 7 bases are a match to TRBD2. The CDR3 is 17 amino acids. Trimming at V came to 0 bases and at J to 5 bases, leaving 12 bases not matched to a gene. CDR1 MNHEY and CDR2 SMNVEV come from the germline V gene (reference sequence). CDR3 loop: CASSLSWEGYGKETQYF. CDR3 sequence (DNA): TGTGCCAGCAGTTTATCGTGGGAGGGTTATGGGAAGGAGACCCAGTACTTC.

The chain links TRBV7-9 to TRBJ1-3; D uncertain. V gave up 5 bases and J gave up 1 base, with 6 bases separating them. CDR1 is SEHNR and CDR2 is FQNEAQ in the germline V gene (reference sequence). This CDR3 spans 13 amino acids. The DNA for the CDR3 is TGTGCCAGCAGCCCTTCGTCTGGAAACACCATATATTTT. Protein: CASSPSSGNTIYF.